Each of the 4 T cell receptor beta chains below was sequenced from the same sample in a study of shared clonotypes between healthy human individuals. Only in-frame clones appear in the TCRdb table, and some are missing; sequencing was by immunoSEQ multiplex PCR. The table includes 850,000 to 1,200,000 clones, more than 60% detected once. Sequencing was done on a sample of memory CD4+ T cells sorted from blood. Subset specified: CD45RA-negative fraction. These receptors all stem from a man between 18 and 35 years old in good health.

This chain's CDR3 is CASSLGGGPNEQFF. In DNA, the CDR3 is TGTGCCAGCAGTTTAGGGGGGGGACCCAATGAGCAGTTCTTC. This chain joins TRBV28 and TRBJ2-1, with TRBD2 matching 7 bases. The CDR3 is made up of 14 amino acids. Germline loops: CDR1 MDHEN, CDR2 SYDVKM. The junction had 4 bases not matched to a gene; V was cut back by 2 bases and J by 6 bases. Filled out from reference TRBV28 and TRBJ2-1, the complete variable domain reads DVKVTQSSRYLVKRTGEKVFLECVQDMDHENMFWYRQDPGLGLRLIYFSYDVKMKEKGDIPEGYSVSREKKERFSLILESASTNQTSMYLCASSLGGGPNEQFFGPGTRLTVL.

For this clone: This same CDR3 is encoded by further DNA sequences in the sample. This chain uses TRBV6-4 with TRBJ1-2, with D tentatively TRBD1 (5 bases). Trimming removed 2 bases from V and 7 bases from J, with 5 bases in between. CDR1 and CDR2 (germline): MRHNA, SNTAGT. The CDR3 runs to 11 residues. The CDR3 DNA sequence: TGTGCCAGCAGTGACGGGGGTGGCTACACCTTC. It yields the protein CASSDGGGYTF.

The rearrangement links TRBV29-1 to TRBJ2-3; 9 bases are a match to TRBD1. The CDR3 totals 15 residues. V gave up 4 bases and J gave up 1 base; unmatched junction bases: 6. Germline values: CDR1 SQVTM, CDR2 ANQGSEA. The CDR3 here is CSVGGWTGGTDTQYF. As DNA, the CDR3 is TGCAGCGTTGGGGGTTGGACAGGGGGCACAGATACGCAGTATTTT.

The V call is TRBV28, the J call TRBJ1-5; TRBD1 agrees at 7 bases. Germline trimming cut 2 bases from V and 6 bases from J; bases unmatched to any gene: 10. Per the germline V gene, CDR1 is MDHEN and CDR2 is SYDVKM. The CDR3 has 16 amino acids. The DNA of the CDR3 is TGTGCCAGCAGTTTAGGGGCCGGGACAGAGGGTCAGCCCCAGCATTTT. Residues: CASSLGAGTEGQPQHF.